The 27 T cell receptor beta chains below were found in one sample sequenced in a study of naive and memory T cell subsets. General study points: Possibly reflecting memory cells re-expressing CD45RA, a few larger clonotypes occurred in naive repertoires, especially CD8.

These TCRs are of unknown antigen specificity. Two oligonucleotides, mixed equimolar, formed the beta constant-region primer covering TRBC1 and TRBC2. The ligated cDNA underwent four PCR rounds using SP2 and nested alpha and beta constant-region primers. TCRdb analysed the UMI-ligation and nested PCR reads with MiXCR anew, one entry per CDR3 protein. The sample shows 130,000 to 150,000 distinct CDR3 sequences, roughly 22% of them seen only once. The sample comprised naive CD4+ T cells from blood. All receptors come from a human donor in good health.

This clonotype was recorded once. The V call is TRBV7-2, the J call TRBJ2-3; D could derive from TRBD1 or TRBD2 (5 bases each). Deletions cut 7 bases from V and 2 bases from J, with 16 bases between. Germline CDR1 reads SGHTA; CDR2 reads FQGNSA. There are 15 residues in the CDR3. This CDR3 is CASTPGRVITDTQYF. CDR3 DNA sequence: TGTGCCAGCACCCCGGGGCGGGTAATCACAGATACGCAGTATTTT.

The chain recombines TRBV5-5 with TRBJ1-1, with D hard to call. CDR3 length: 13 residues. V lost 1 base to trimming and J lost 6 bases, with 10 bases between them. Germline V gene sequence: CDR1 SGHKS, CDR2 YYEKEE (reference sequence). This CDR3 is CASSLRPGAEAFF. In DNA form, the CDR3 reads TGTGCCAGCAGCTTGAGACCCGGGGCTGAAGCTTTCTTT.

V is TRBV28 and J is TRBJ1-5, with D unclear. Trimming shortened V by 5 bases and J by 1 base, and 18 bases separated the two germline ends. The germline V gene has CDR1 MDHEN and CDR2 SYDVKM. CDR3 length equals 17 residues. CDR3 in amino acids: CASSLYRSVASNQPQHF. The CDR3 DNA follows: TGTGCCAGCAGTCTCTATCGGTCGGTAGCGAGCAATCAGCCCCAGCATTTT. Combining the CDR3 with reference TRBV28 and TRBJ1-5 gives the whole variable domain DVKVTQSSRYLVKRTGEKVFLECVQDMDHENMFWYRQDPGLGLRLIYFSYDVKMKEKGDIPEGYSVSREKKERFSLILESASTNQTSMYLCASSLYRSVASNQPQHFGDGTRLSIL.

In its sample, this clonotype was seen many times. The J gene is TRBJ2-3, the V gene TRBV11-3, with 9 bases matching TRBD1. V dropped 5 bases and J dropped 2; count of bases not matched to a gene: 5. The CDR3 is 15 amino acids. The V gene's germline CDR1 is SGHNT and CDR2 YENEEA. The CDR3 loop is CASSHRTGDTDTQYF. The CDR3 DNA sequence: TGTGCCAGCAGCCACCGGACAGGGGACACAGATACGCAGTATTTT. The variable domain in full, completed from reference TRBV11-3 and TRBJ2-3, reads EAGVVQSPRYKIIEKKQPVAFWCNPISGHNTLYWYLQNLGQGPELLIRYENEEAVDDSQLPKDRFSAERLKGVDSTLKIQPAELGDSAVYLCASSHRTGDTDTQYFGPGTRLTVL.

The gene calls are TRBV7-8 and TRBJ1-1; TRBD1 agrees at 7 bases. Germline V CDR1 and CDR2: SGHVS, FQNEAQ. Losses at the gene ends were 5 bases for V and 5 bases for J; bases not matched to a gene: 11. This CDR3 contains 15 residues. CDR3 loop: CASSPRQGGWTEAFF. The CDR3 region has the DNA TGTGCCAGCAGCCCTCGACAGGGCGGTTGGACTGAAGCTTTCTTT.

The V call is TRBV7-2, the J call TRBJ2-5, with D hard to call. The CDR3 sequence is 14 residues long. Germline V CDR1 and CDR2: SGHTA, FQGNSA. The ends were cut back, 0 bases at V and 9 bases at J, with 14 bases in the middle. CDR3 coding DNA: TGTGCCAGCAGCTTAGCGATCCATGACGTCCCCCAGTACTTC. Protein: CASSLAIHDVPQYF. The full variable domain, rest sourced from reference TRBV7-2 and TRBJ2-5, is GAGVSQSPSNKVTEKGKDVELRCDPISGHTALYWYRQSLGQGLEFLIYFQGNSAPDKSGLPSDRFSAERTGGSVSTLTIQRTQQEDSAVYLCASSLAIHDVPQYFGPGTRLLVL.

The chain couples TRBV28 to TRBJ1-2; D call uncertain. Trimming stripped 2 bases from V and 7 bases from J, with 14 bases between. Germline V gives CDR1 MDHEN, CDR2 SYDVKM. The CDR3 totals 14 residues. Here the CDR3 DNA reads TGTGCCAGCAGTTTACGGACGGTAACTTTTGGCTACACCTTC. This gives the protein CASSLRTVTFGYTF.

This chain connects TRBV6-1 to TRBJ2-7, with 10 bases matching TRBD1. Germline V lookup: CDR1 MNHNS, CDR2 SASEGT. The CDR3 length is 16 residues. J lost 2 bases, V lost 4 bases, and 8 bases had no gene match. The CDR3 region has the DNA TGTGCCAGCAGTGGGAAAAGACAGGGGGCCACCTACGAGCAGTACTTC. Protein: CASSGKRQGATYEQYF.

This chain joins TRBV5-5 and TRBJ2-5; D is undetermined. Deletions cut 0 bases from V and 7 bases from J, with 13 bases between. CDR3 length: 14 amino acids. CDR1 and CDR2 from the germline V gene are SGHKS and YYEKEE (reference sequence). This CDR3 reads CASSLVGATWTQYF. DNA of the CDR3: TGTGCCAGCAGCTTGGTGGGCGCGACATGGACCCAGTACTTC. Together with reference TRBV5-5 and TRBJ2-5, the CDR3 gives the full variable domain: DAGVTQSPTHLIKTRGQQVTLRCSPISGHKSVSWYQQVLGQGPQFIFQYYEKEERGRGNFPDRFSARQFPNYSSELNVNALLLGDSALYLCASSLVGATWTQYFGPGTRLLVL.

This clonotype came up many times. The chain recombines TRBV29-1 with TRBJ2-1; TRBD2 matches 10 bases. Germline values: CDR1 SQVTM, CDR2 ANQGSEA. There are 14 residues in the CDR3. V lost 7 bases and J lost 3; bases outside the gene matches: 6. The CDR3 region is CSAWTSGNYNEQFF. The DNA for the CDR3 is TGCAGCGCGTGGACTAGCGGAAACTACAATGAGCAGTTCTTC.

This clonotype appeared a few times. The chain links TRBV9 to TRBJ2-1, with D possibly TRBD2 on 5 matching bases. Trimming removed 3 bases from V and 0 bases from J, with 13 bases in between. Looked up from germline, CDR1 is SGDLS and CDR2 is YYNGEE. This CDR3 region has 16 residues. In DNA form, the CDR3 reads TGTGCCAGCAGCGCCAAAGTGGGGAGCTCCTACAATGAGCAGTTCTTC. Translated, it gives CASSAKVGSSYNEQFF.

Many counts were recorded for this clonotype. The chain uses TRBV30 and TRBJ1-2; a possible D gene is TRBD1 (6 bases). CDR3 length equals 16 residues. Trimming shortened V by 4 bases and J by 5 bases, and 23 bases separated the two germline ends. The germline CDR1 and CDR2 sequences are GTSNPN and SVGIG (reference sequence). In nucleotides, the CDR3 is TGTGCCTGGATCTGGACAGTACGGGGGTCTCATTATGGCTACACCTTC. Its protein product is CAWIWTVRGSHYGYTF.

J is TRBJ1-5 and V is TRBV12-3 or TRBV12-4, with 9 bases lining up with TRBD1. This CDR3 is built from 14 residues. J lost 4 bases, V lost 6 bases, and 4 bases had no gene match. The CDR3 sequence: CASRRTGVNQPQHF. In nucleotides, the CDR3 is TGTGCCAGCAGGCGGACAGGGGTTAATCAGCCCCAGCATTTT.

The sample holds many counts of this clonotype. This sequence joins TRBV29-1 and TRBJ2-2, with 9 bases aligning to TRBD1. CDR3 size: 14 residues. Losses at the gene ends were 4 bases for V and 4 bases for J; bases not matched to a gene: 4. Germline V gives CDR1 SQVTM, CDR2 ANQGSEA. The CDR3 loop is CSVGRTGATGELFF. The DNA for the CDR3 is TGCAGCGTTGGAAGGACAGGGGCCACCGGGGAGCTGTTTTTT.

The chain employs TRBV10-3 and TRBJ2-5; D remains unclear. This CDR3 spans 15 amino acids. Germline CDR1 ENHRY, CDR2 SYGVKD. V was clipped by 6 bases and J by 2 bases, with 16 bases between them. The CDR3 loop reads CAISDKTGPQETQYF. Here the CDR3 DNA reads TGTGCCATCAGCGACAAAACCGGGCCGCAAGAGACCCAGTACTTC.

The gene calls are TRBV15 and TRBJ1-5; D not resolved. V dropped 0 bases and J dropped 1 base, with 10 bases sitting between them. Germline values: CDR1 LNHNV, CDR2 YYDKDF (reference sequence). This CDR3 is built from 16 residues. The CDR3: CATSREGTGSNQPQHF. CDR3 coding DNA: TGTGCCACCAGCAGAGAAGGTACTGGGAGCAATCAGCCCCAGCATTTT.

This clonotype appeared many times. CDR3 in amino acids: CASSFSSGSVRAYEQYF. CDR3 nucleotide sequence: TGTGCCAGCAGCTTCTCTAGCGGGAGTGTCCGGGCATACGAGCAGTACTTC. The rearrangement uses TRBV7-2 and TRBJ2-7, with 10 bases identical to TRBD2. This CDR3 has 17 residues. CDR1 SGHTA and CDR2 FQGNSA come from the germline V gene. The ends lost 3 bases at V and 4 bases at J; junction bases unmatched: 12.

This clonotype was counted between two and nine times. The V call is TRBV29-1, the J call TRBJ2-1; D not resolved. Trimming stripped 6 bases from V and 9 bases from J, with 21 bases between. The V gene's germline CDR1 is SQVTM and CDR2 ANQGSEA. CDR3 length: 14 residues. The CDR3 region is CSVVGRHLITEQFF. CDR3 in DNA: TGCAGCGTCGTCGGACGGCACCTTATTACTGAGCAGTTCTTC.

The rearrangement uses TRBV28 and TRBJ2-3, with 8 bases aligning to TRBD2. The CDR3 totals 17 residues. Per germline, CDR1 MDHEN and CDR2 SYDVKM. Trimming removed 5 bases from V and 4 bases from J; junction bases left unmatched: 14. The CDR3 region is CASSTSPGGGFADTQYF. The DNA for the CDR3 is TGTGCCAGCAGTACCAGTCCGGGGGGGGGTTTCGCAGATACGCAGTATTTT.

This clonotype was picked up a small number of times. V is TRBV29-1 and J is TRBJ1-1, with D possibly matching TRBD1 (5 bases). The germline V gene encodes CDR1 SQVTM and CDR2 ANQGSEA. The length of the CDR3 is 13 residues. V was shortened by 3 bases and J by 1 base, with 9 bases between the two germline ends. The CDR3 is CSVDGGGNTEAFF. In DNA form, the CDR3 reads TGCAGCGTTGATGGCGGGGGGAACACTGAAGCTTTCTTT.

V usage is TRBV6-5 and J usage is TRBJ2-1; 11 bases fit TRBD2. Germline CDR1 MNHEY, CDR2 SVGAGI. V lost 4 bases, J lost 1 base, and 3 bases stayed unmatched. The CDR3 extends over 16 amino acids. CDR3 sequence (DNA): TGTGCCAGCAGTTCCCGACTAGCGGGATCCTACAATGAGCAGTTCTTC. Residues: CASSSRLAGSYNEQFF.

The sample holds many counts of this clonotype. The CDR3: CSARDVYLAKNIQYF. CDR3 DNA sequence: TGCAGTGCTAGAGATGTTTATCTAGCCAAAAACATTCAGTACTTC. The J gene is TRBJ2-4, the V gene TRBV20-1; D not resolved. Germline lookup yields CDR1 DFQATT and CDR2 SNEGSKA (reference sequence). Trimming left V 0 bases short and J 0 bases short, with 9 bases between. The CDR3 extends over 15 amino acids.

This clonotype has ten or more counts. J is TRBJ2-1 and V is TRBV27; 11 bases are a match to TRBD2. This CDR3 has 16 residues. V shed 2 bases, J shed 7 bases, and the junction held 7 bases outside the gene matches. In germline, CDR1 is MNHEY, CDR2 SMNVEV (reference sequence). The CDR3 bases are TGTGCCAGCAGTTTAGGAGACCTAGCGGGGGGAAATGAGCAGTTCTTC. This gives the protein CASSLGDLAGGNEQFF.

This clonotype was counted a single time. This rearrangement joins TRBV7-9 to TRBJ2-7, with D perhaps matching TRBD1 (5 bases). V was pared by 6 bases and J by 5 bases, with 11 bases between. CDR1 SEHNR and CDR2 FQNEAQ come from the germline V gene (reference sequence). This CDR3 has 12 amino acids. The DNA for the CDR3 is TGTGCCAGCAGAAGGGCAGGGAACGAGCAGTACTTC. It encodes CASRRAGNEQYF.

This clonotype was counted between two and nine times. The V and J genes are TRBV18 and TRBJ2-7, with TRBD2 identical over 10 bases. The CDR3 is 16 amino acids. Unmatched junction bases numbered 8, after V lost 0 bases and J lost 6 bases. Germline loops: CDR1 KGHSH, CDR2 LQKENI. CDR3 protein: CASSPPSSGRAGEQYF. CDR3 in DNA: TGTGCCAGCTCACCACCGTCAAGCGGGAGGGCCGGCGAGCAGTACTTC.

This clonotype was counted only a few times. The rearrangement joins TRBV7-2 to TRBJ2-5; 8 bases line up with TRBD1. The germline V gene encodes CDR1 SGHTA and CDR2 FQGNSA. CDR3 length: 14 amino acids. The V segment lost 4 bases and the J segment 7 bases; nucleotides outside the gene matches: 8. This chain's CDR3 is CASSSTGGLRTQYF. DNA for the CDR3: TGTGCCAGCAGCTCAACAGGGGGATTAAGGACCCAGTACTTC. Using reference TRBV7-2 and TRBJ2-5 for the parts outside the CDR3, the full variable domain is GAGVSQSPSNKVTEKGKDVELRCDPISGHTALYWYRQSLGQGLEFLIYFQGNSAPDKSGLPSDRFSAERTGGSVSTLTIQRTQQEDSAVYLCASSSTGGLRTQYFGPGTRLLVL.

V and J are TRBV5-1 and TRBJ2-3; 7 bases agree with TRBD2. This CDR3 comprises 15 residues. Per germline, CDR1 SGHRS and CDR2 YFSETQ. The V and J ends lost 0 bases and 2 bases, in that order; junction bases with no gene match: 3. CDR3 loop: CASSLAAGPTDTQYF. CDR3 nucleotide sequence: TGCGCCAGCAGCTTGGCAGCGGGGCCCACAGATACGCAGTATTTT.